Below are 20 T cell receptor beta chains sequenced from a single sample in a study of T cell repertoires in cytomegalovirus infection. TCRdb reprocessed the reads with MiXCR, giving one entry per CDR3 protein. The sample has 200,000 to 250,000 distinct CDR3 sequences; about 20% are singletons. The specimen was CD8+ T cells from PBMCs. These receptor sequences come from a human donor in good health (CMV status not recorded). Some clones in this sample may be carry-over from other donors' samples.

This clonotype was counted ten times or more. The chain is built from TRBV6-1 and TRBJ2-1; 8 nucleotides line up with TRBD1. Looked up from germline, CDR1 is MNHNS and CDR2 is SASEGT. The V gene end was trimmed by 7 bases and the J gene end by 6 bases; junction bases not matched to a gene: 8. The CDR3 runs 14 residues. CDR3 loop: CASTPDRVLNEQFF. The CDR3 DNA sequence: TGTGCCAGCACCCCGGACAGGGTCCTCAATGAGCAGTTCTTC.

This clonotype was picked up many times. The chain combines TRBV27 with TRBJ1-4; 9 bases are a match to TRBD1. This CDR3 comprises 15 residues. The junction had 6 bases not matched to a gene; V was cut back by 5 bases and J by 5 bases. In germline, CDR1 is MNHEY, CDR2 SMNVEV (reference sequence). The CDR3 DNA reads as TGTGCCAGCAGTCCACAGGGGGCGCAAAATGAAAAACTGTTTTTT. Translation gives CASSPQGAQNEKLFF. Full variable domain (outside the CDR3, taken from reference TRBV27 and TRBJ1-4): EAQVTQNPRYLITVTGKKLTVTCSQNMNHEYMSWYRQDPGLGLRQIYYSMNVEVTDKGDVPEGYKVSRKEKRNFPLILESPSPNQTSLYFCASSPQGAQNEKLFFGSGTQLSVL.

This clonotype was seen a few times. The V call is TRBV14, the J call TRBJ1-4; a weak D match, TRBD1 (6 bases). V was shortened by 0 bases and J by 5 bases, with 10 bases between the two germline ends. The CDR3 spans 15 residues. Germline values: CDR1 SGHDN, CDR2 FVKESK. This CDR3 is CASSQEDSPNEKLFF. In nucleotides, the CDR3 is TGTGCCAGCAGCCAAGAGGACAGCCCGAATGAAAAACTGTTTTTT.

This clonotype was recorded a few times. The CDR3 DNA is TGTGCCAGCATCCCTCCGGGGCCCACTGAAGCTTTCTTT. Translating it yields CASIPPGPTEAFF. This chain joins TRBV7-9 and TRBJ1-1, with D tentatively TRBD1 (5 bases). V gave up 7 bases and J gave up 4 bases, with 13 bases separating them. This CDR3 is built from 13 residues. Germline V gene sequence: CDR1 SEHNR, CDR2 FQNEAQ (reference sequence).

This clonotype was found a few times. V and J are TRBV20-1 and TRBJ2-1, with 9 bases fitting TRBD2. Trimming took 6 bases from V and 11 from J; bases not matched to a gene: 11. The CDR3 has 13 amino acids. Germline lookup yields CDR1 DFQATT and CDR2 SNEGSKA (reference sequence). As DNA, the CDR3 is TGCAGTGCGTGGACTAGCGAACCCTACAAGCAGTTCTTC. Protein product: CSAWTSEPYKQFF.

The chain links TRBV4-1 to TRBJ1-2; perhaps TRBD1 as D (6 bases). V gave up 3 bases and J gave up 4 bases, with 18 bases separating them. Germline CDR1 reads MGHRA; CDR2 reads YSYEKL. This CDR3 has 16 amino acids. The CDR3 protein is CASSQGGRERGYGYTF. CDR3 coding DNA: TGCGCCAGCAGCCAGGGGGGCAGGGAGCGTGGCTATGGCTACACCTTC.

In this sample, this clonotype turned up many times. The gene calls are TRBV6-6 and TRBJ1-2, with 11 bases identical to TRBD1. With 6 bases clipped from V and 3 bases from J, the junction kept 3 bases outside the gene matches. The CDR3 length is 14 residues. Germline values: CDR1 MNHNY, CDR2 SVGAGI (reference sequence). The CDR3 here is CASSGQGADYGYTF. The CDR3 DNA follows: TGTGCCAGCAGCGGACAGGGGGCCGACTATGGCTACACCTTC.

This clonotype was detected ten times or more. The chain recombines TRBV4-1 with TRBJ1-6; no firm D call. The germline CDR1 and CDR2 sequences are MGHRA and YSYEKL. This CDR3 is 16 amino acids long. Between the trimmed V and J ends, which lost 1 base and 7 bases, there was a span of 14 bases. CDR3 protein: CASSQVPGVSNSPLHF. The CDR3 DNA is TGCGCCAGCAGCCAAGTTCCCGGTGTTTCGAATTCACCCCTCCACTTT.

This clonotype has ten or more counts. J is TRBJ1-6 and V is TRBV7-2; D not resolved. CDR1 SGHTA and CDR2 FQGNSA come from the germline V gene. Trimming removed 5 bases at V and 0 bases at J, with 17 bases between. The CDR3 spans 18 residues. The CDR3 DNA is TGTGCCAGCAGCCTTGGGAGGCCCGAAAGCTCCTATAATTCACCCCTCCACTTT. Amino acid sequence: CASSLGRPESSYNSPLHF. Full variable domain (remainder filled in from reference TRBV7-2 and TRBJ1-6): GAGVSQSPSNKVTEKGKDVELRCDPISGHTALYWYRQSLGQGLEFLIYFQGNSAPDKSGLPSDRFSAERTGGSVSTLTIQRTQQEDSAVYLCASSLGRPESSYNSPLHFGNGTRLTVT.

This rearrangement joins TRBV7-6 to TRBJ1-1, with D perhaps TRBD1 (5 bases). The CDR3 sequence is 13 residues long. Looked up from germline, CDR1 is SGHVS and CDR2 is FNYEAQ. The V end lost 5 bases, the J end lost 5 bases, and 12 bases lay between the germline ends. The CDR3 region has the DNA TGTGCCAGCAGCGCGGCGGAGGGGACTGAAGCTTTCTTT. Translating it yields CASSAAEGTEAFF.

This clonotype was seen a handful of times. The rearrangement links TRBV4-2 to TRBJ2-1; 10 positions match TRBD2. The J segment lost 2 bases and the V segment lost 4 bases, leaving 5 bases of the junction unmatched. CDR1 is LGHNA and CDR2 is YNFKEQ in the germline V gene. The CDR3 totals 16 residues. The DNA of the CDR3 is TGTGCCAGCAGCCTCGAAGCGGGGGGGCCCTACAATGAGCAGTTCTTC. It codes for CASSLEAGGPYNEQFF.

The V and J genes are TRBV4-1 and TRBJ1-5, with D possibly being TRBD1 (6 bases). V gave up 1 base and J gave up 5 bases, with 9 bases separating them. The CDR3 has 14 amino acids. CDR1 is MGHRA and CDR2 is YSYEKL in the germline V gene. The CDR3, as DNA: TGCGCCAGCAGCCAAGGGGGGCTCGATCAGCCCCAGCATTTT. Protein sequence: CASSQGGLDQPQHF.

This clonotype was recorded a few times. V gene TRBV20-1 combines with J gene TRBJ2-7; D is unresolved. V lost 4 bases and J 3 bases, leaving 4 bases between the germline ends. The V gene's germline CDR1 is DFQATT and CDR2 SNEGSKA (reference sequence). The length of the CDR3 is 10 residues. The CDR3 is CSATDYEQYF. The CDR3 nucleotides are TGCAGTGCTACGGACTACGAGCAGTACTTC.

This clonotype was detected a few times. CDR3 in DNA: TGTGCCAGCAGCGTCTTAGCGGGGGGTATCTACGAGCAGTACTTC. Protein: CASSVLAGGIYEQYF. The rearrangement links TRBV9 to TRBJ2-7, with 10 bases aligning to TRBD2. CDR1 is SGDLS, CDR2 YYNGEE, per germline. Trimming at V came to 2 bases and at J to 3 bases, leaving 5 bases not matched to a gene. There are 15 residues in the CDR3.

This clonotype was found many times. The chain couples TRBV28 to TRBJ2-6; maybe TRBD1 (5 bases). This CDR3 has 18 residues. Germline V CDR1 and CDR2: MDHEN, SYDVKM. Trimming shortened V by 4 bases and J by 0 bases, and 16 bases separated the two germline ends. CDR3 sequence reads: CASSSTDAVNSGANVLTF. The CDR3 DNA reads as TGTGCCAGCAGTTCGACAGATGCTGTTAACTCTGGGGCCAACGTCCTGACTTTC.

V is TRBV19 and J is TRBJ2-1; TRBD2 agrees at 10 bases. The CDR3 spans 16 residues. Per germline, CDR1 LNHDA and CDR2 SQIVND (reference sequence). The ends lost 1 base at V and 9 bases at J; junction bases unmatched: 9. Here the CDR3 reads CASSIGSGGAAGEQFF. Written as DNA, the CDR3 is TGTGCCAGTAGTATAGGCAGCGGGGGGGCCGCCGGTGAGCAGTTCTTC.

Comment on this clonotype: With a much larger clone just one base away, this may be a read error. This chain connects TRBV19 to TRBJ2-7; 7 nucleotides align to TRBD1. Losses at the gene ends were 5 bases for V and 3 bases for J; bases not matched to a gene: 7. CDR3 length: 14 residues. Germline V gives CDR1 LNHDA, CDR2 SQIVND (reference sequence). CDR3 in amino acids: CASSLAGGLYEQYF. CDR3 bases: TGTGCCAGTAGTTTAGCAGGGGGTCTCTACGAGCAGTACTTC.

V usage is TRBV11-2 and J usage is TRBJ1-4; the D gene is possibly TRBD1 (5 bases). This CDR3 is built from 16 residues. Trimming stripped 3 bases from V and 4 bases from J, with 15 bases between. Germline V gene sequence: CDR1 SGHAT, CDR2 FQNNGV. The CDR3 loop is CASSLEPWGVNEKLFF. In DNA, the CDR3 is TGTGCCAGCAGCTTGGAGCCATGGGGGGTTAATGAAAAACTGTTTTTT.

This clonotype was observed at least ten times. V is TRBV19 and J is TRBJ1-2; D is possibly TRBD1 (5 bases). Trimming stripped 5 bases from V and 4 bases from J, with 14 bases between. The CDR3 extends over 14 amino acids. CDR1 and CDR2 from the germline V gene are LNHDA and SQIVND (reference sequence). Written as DNA, the CDR3 is TGTGCCAGTAGTTCAGGGCTCGGATTCTATGGCTACACCTTC. As protein: CASSSGLGFYGYTF.

This clonotype has ten or more counts. V usage is TRBV7-6 and J usage is TRBJ2-1, with 8 positions matching TRBD2. The CDR3 consists of 14 residues. Germline V gene lookup returns CDR1 SGHVS and CDR2 FNYEAQ. J was trimmed by 7 bases and V by 1 base; bases with no gene match: 3. CDR3 nucleotide sequence: TGTGCCAGCAGCTTAGAAGCGGGGGCTAATGAGCAGTTCTTC. The encoded protein is CASSLEAGANEQFF.